A single sample gave rise to the 13 T cell receptor beta chains below, sequenced in a study of T cell repertoires in cytomegalovirus infection. Each CDR3 protein is one row after TCRdb ran MiXCR on the reads. The profile covers almost 300,000 distinct CDR3 sequences, with approximately 10% appearing a single time and approximately 2.3% taken by the ten largest. Sequences were obtained from PBMCs. Every receptor here comes from a human donor in good health (CMV status not recorded). Some clones in this sample may be carry-over from other donors' samples.

There are many counts of this clonotype. This chain joins TRBV7-2 and TRBJ1-1; D is undetermined. Trimming left V 1 base short and J 1 base short, with 7 bases between. The CDR3 spans 14 residues. Germline CDR1 and CDR2: SGHTA and FQGNSA. The CDR3 DNA is TGTGCCAGCAGCTTAGTAGTCGGGAACACTGAAGCTTTCTTT. As protein: CASSLVVGNTEAFF.

This clonotype was recorded at least ten times. The chain combines TRBV19 with TRBJ2-1; 8 bases are shared with TRBD1. The CDR3 spans 14 residues. J gave up 7 bases and V 4 bases, and 6 bases lay outside the gene matches. Germline V gene data show CDR1 as LNHDA and CDR2 as SQIVND (reference sequence). In DNA form, the CDR3 reads TGTGCCAGTAGTAGGGGACAGGAGAGGAATGAGCAGTTCTTC. Protein product: CASSRGQERNEQFF.

In its sample, this clonotype was seen a few times. The CDR3 DNA reads TGTGCCAGCAGCTCGGGGGGCTCTAATGAAAAACTGTTTTTT. Its translation is CASSSGGSNEKLFF. The V call is TRBV28, the J call TRBJ1-4; D perhaps matches TRBD1 (6 bases). The germline gives CDR1 MDHEN, CDR2 SYDVKM. There are 14 residues in the CDR3. The V end lost 6 bases, the J end lost 3 bases, and 11 bases lay between the germline ends.

V is TRBV12-3 or TRBV12-4 and J is TRBJ2-1; TRBD1 matches at 8 bases. Germline trimming cut 7 bases from V and 4 bases from J; bases unmatched to any gene: 9. This CDR3 is built from 15 residues. The CDR3, as DNA: TGTGCCAGCAACCAGGCAGGGGGCTCGTACAATGAGCAGTTCTTC. The encoded protein is CASNQAGGSYNEQFF.

There are many counts of this clonotype. The V and J genes are TRBV29-1 and TRBJ2-1; 13 bases line up with TRBD2. Germline V gives CDR1 SQVTM, CDR2 ANQGSEA. The junction had 4 bases not matched to a gene; V was cut back by 3 bases and J by 5 bases. This CDR3 is built from 15 residues. This CDR3 reads CSVEGTSGGDNEQFF. In nucleotides, the CDR3 is TGCAGCGTTGAGGGTACTAGCGGGGGGGACAATGAGCAGTTCTTC.

In its sample, this clonotype was seen many times. The chain carries TRBV6-2 or TRBV6-3 and TRBJ2-7, with 9 bases identical to TRBD2. Trimming removed 7 bases from V and 3 bases from J; junction bases left unmatched: 7. This CDR3 region has 14 residues. The germline V gene has CDR1 MNHEY and CDR2 SVGEGT. The CDR3 DNA reads TGTGCCAGCACCAACGGACTAGCGCGCTACGAGCAGTACTTC. Protein product: CASTNGLARYEQYF.

Many counts were recorded for this clonotype. The chain is built from TRBV19 and TRBJ2-3; D is possibly TRBD1 (6 bases). The ends were cut back, 8 bases at V and 1 base at J, with 13 bases in the middle. CDR1 and CDR2 from the germline V gene are LNHDA and SQIVND (reference sequence). This CDR3 is built from 14 residues. The CDR3 region has the DNA TGTGCCAGTGGAAAACAGGGTGGCACAGATACGCAGTATTTT. Protein product: CASGKQGGTDTQYF.

This clonotype was observed at least ten times. The rearrangement uses TRBV27 and TRBJ2-1; D is possibly TRBD2 (5 bases). CDR1 is MNHEY, CDR2 SMNVEV, per germline (reference sequence). The CDR3 extends over 15 amino acids. V was shortened by 5 bases and J by 1 base, with 12 bases between the two germline ends. CDR3 loop: CASSRTGPSYNEQFF. The DNA of the CDR3 is TGTGCCAGCAGTCGGACTGGACCTTCCTACAATGAGCAGTTCTTC.

This clonotype was counted ten times or more. The chain carries TRBV10-3 and TRBJ2-7; 9 nucleotides line up with TRBD1. CDR3 length: 14 residues. Germline CDR1 and CDR2: ENHRY and SYGVKD. V lost 6 bases to trimming and J lost 1 base; unmatched junction nucleotides: 4. CDR3 amino acids: CAIRPGTGSYEQYV. DNA for the CDR3: TGTGCCATCAGGCCGGGGACAGGGTCCTACGAGCAGTACGTC.

V and J are TRBV3-1 and TRBJ2-7, with a tentative D call TRBD1 (6 bases). This CDR3 comprises 15 residues. Germline CDR1 is LGHDT and CDR2 is YNNKEL (reference sequence). V was cut by 2 bases and J by 2 bases, with 13 bases left in between. As DNA, the CDR3 is TGTGCCAGCAGCCAAACCGGGACACCTACCTACGAGCAGTACTTC. Translating gives CASSQTGTPTYEQYF.

This clonotype was seen repeatedly, ten times or more. This chain links TRBV12-3 or TRBV12-4 with TRBJ1-2; D may be TRBD1 (6 bases). V was clipped by 4 bases and J by 0 bases, with 15 bases between them. This CDR3 contains 16 residues. CDR3 in amino acids: CASSSPGGSSNYGYTF. In nucleotides, the CDR3 is TGTGCCAGCAGTTCCCCCGGGGGCTCGTCTAACTATGGCTACACCTTC.

This clonotype was counted ten times or more. The J gene is TRBJ2-1, the V gene TRBV4-3; D is unclear. The V end was cut by 0 bases, the J end by 1 base, with 7 bases between. The CDR3 is 15 residues long. CDR1 LGHNA and CDR2 YSLEER come from the germline V gene. CDR3 amino acids: CASSQDDISYNEQFF. In DNA form, the CDR3 reads TGCGCCAGCAGCCAAGACGACATTTCCTACAATGAGCAGTTCTTC.

This clonotype was observed at least ten times. V is TRBV20-1 and J is TRBJ2-5; D is possibly TRBD2 (6 bases). V lost 5 bases and J 4 bases, leaving 11 bases between the germline ends. The CDR3 totals 12 residues. Germline V gene sequence: CDR1 DFQATT, CDR2 SNEGSKA (reference sequence). CDR3 amino acids: CSAHLGGETQYF. The CDR3, as DNA: TGCAGTGCTCACCTGGGAGGAGAGACCCAGTACTTC.